What follows describes a single TCR beta chain. Method: immunoSEQ multiplex PCR; TCRdb's copy keeps in-frame clones and lacks some. Of about 78,000 clones in the sample, 90% are singletons; the top ten hold about 1%. This sample was included in a study of blood T cell repertoires in COVID-19. V was trimmed by 2 bases and J by 8 bases, leaving 12 bases between them. The CDR3 is 13 residues long. The germline V gene has CDR1 SGHAT and CDR2 FQNNGV. V and J are TRBV11-2 and TRBJ1-2; D ambiguous. Sequenced input: peripheral blood. This receptor was taken from a woman aged 50 to 60 in a cohort sampled during active COVID-19. The CDR3 loop is CASSLPGSGGYTF. Written as DNA, the CDR3 is TGTGCCAGCAGCTTACCTGGGTCCGGGGGCTACACCTTC.